The clone carrying this T cell receptor beta chain has a handful of counts. The CDR3 is 14 amino acids. CDR1 is LGHNA and CDR2 is YSLEER in the germline V gene. The germline V and J ends were trimmed by 0 bases and 1 base, with 6 bases remaining between them. The sample belongs to a study of T cell responses to AZD1222 COVID-19 vaccine. Generated by immunoSEQ multiplex PCR, the TCRdb table keeps only in-frame clones and is missing some. The sample consists of tens of thousands of clones, 87% of them appearing once. This chain connects TRBV4-3 to TRBJ1-2; D remains ambiguous. Source: peripheral blood, taken 28 days after the second AZD1222 dose. This TCR was recovered from an adult who received the AZD1222 COVID-19 vaccine. The CDR3 DNA follows: TGCGCCAGCAGCCAAGATCTCAATAACTATGGCTACACCTTC. This gives the protein CASSQDLNNYGYTF.